This T cell receptor (beta chain) was captured by sequencing in a study of CD8+ T cells in alopecia areata. Germline V gene sequence: CDR1 GTSNPN, CDR2 SVGIG (reference sequence). The CDR3 is 15 residues long. Trimming cost V 3 bases and J 6 bases; bases outside gene matches: 9. The treatment is: oral pan-JAK inhibitor, 5-10 mg twice daily. The authors extracted RNA and reverse transcribed it into cDNA as the sequencing template. Assay used: immunoSEQ multiplex PCR; TCRdb lists only in-frame clones, some missing. The sample includes 150,000 or so clones, 50% to 75% of them seen just once. The starting material was CD4+ T cells sorted from blood, obtained at approximately week 60, from a patient treated with tofacitinib. V and J are TRBV30 and TRBJ2-1, with 9 positions matching TRBD2. The clonotype was recovered from a human donor with alopecia areata. The CDR3 DNA reads as TGTGCCTGGAGGGTAGGACTAGCGCCAGCCAATGAGCAGTTCTTC. Translation: CAWRVGLAPANEQFF.